The text below deals with one T cell receptor (beta chain). Its antigen is unidentified. The data were taken from a study of shared clonotypes between healthy human individuals. The study, taken as a whole, reports: Memory subsets generally showed smaller estimated richness than naive subsets did. Non-shared clonotypes displayed generation probabilities falling below those of clonotypes present in all four donors.

The assay was carried out at the deep level. Authors' analysis steps: Filtering differed, since immunoSEQ gave only junction sequences and no quality scores. The data were produced by immunoSEQ multiplex PCR, yet TCRdb's version contains in-frame clones alone and is incomplete. Clone size and V and J calls were adopted from that table, with D and trimming inferred from the DNA. In the table there are some 2,500,000 clones, around 90% of which are singletons. The length of the CDR3 is 16 residues. After removal of 9 bases from V and 0 bases from J, the junction contained 11 bases not matched to a gene. Germline V gives CDR1 MDHEN, CDR2 SYDVKM.

The chain couples TRBV28 to TRBJ2-7; 10 bases fit TRBD2. The sequenced sample was naive CD4+ T cells from PBMCs. The sample's subset: CD45RA+ positively selected. The TCR sequence derives from a man in his late teens or twenties in good health. Some clones in this sample may be carry-over from other donors' samples. CDR3 DNA sequence: TGTGCCAGTACTAGCGGGACAACTCTTTTCTCCTACGAGCAGTACTTC. Protein product: CASTSGTTLFSYEQYF.